This T cell receptor (beta chain) was sequenced in a study of a mutant IDH1 vaccine in newly diagnosed glioma. The V gene lost 4 bases and the J gene lost 10 bases, with 14 bases spanning the gap. Germline CDR1 SGDLS, CDR2 YYNGEE. This CDR3 contains 12 residues. As to this clone: The target antigen is unknown.

Libraries were prepared by immunoSEQ multiplex PCR; TCRdb keeps only in-frame clonotypes and omits some of them. Among about 42,000 clones listed, around 83% were seen once. Time point of the sample: week 35, safety follow-up. In every dose of vaccine, 300 ug of mutant IDH1 20-mer peptide was given alongside topical imiquimod. During weeks 1, 3, 5, 7, 11, 15, 19 and 23, patients received eight vaccinations. This chain links TRBV9 with TRBJ1-1; D is perhaps TRBD1 (5 bases). This TCR derives from a woman between 45 and 65 years old with glioma. The sample in question was PBMCs, obtained from a glioma patient whose treatment included an IDH1 peptide vaccine. Here the CDR3 reads CASSPLERGAFF. In nucleotides, the CDR3 is TGTGCCAGCAGCCCCCTCGAAAGGGGAGCTTTCTTT.